Listed below are T cell receptor beta chains from one sample, sequenced in a study of blood T cell repertoires in COVID-19. Sequenced by immunoSEQ multiplex PCR; TCRdb stores in-frame clones only, minus some. This sample has fewer than 250,000 clones, with roughly 84% found just once. Sequencing was carried out using PBMCs or T cells enriched from blood (not recorded which). The receptor source for this set is a man aged 25-45 years in a cohort exposed to, infected with or recovered from COVID-19 (not recorded which). The CDR3 runs from the conserved cysteine through the conserved F or W. Each record gives: J gene, V gene, clone size, D gene, CDR3 protein, CDR3 DNA. A D gene is named only where the DNA matches it firmly. Size values are once, few and many counts, or a class for expanded clones, and some rows have none.

TRBJ1-1 TRBV27 NA NA CASSPNLGGGRNTEAFF TGTGCCAGCAGTCCGAATTTAGGCGGAGGCCGGAACACTGAAGCTTTCTTT
TRBJ1-2 TRBV7-9 NA TRBD1 CASSSTGKGVYGYTF TGTGCCAGCAGCTCGACAGGGAAAGGAGTCTATGGCTACACCTTC
TRBJ1-1 TRBV5-1 NA NA CASSLVGGKNTEAFF TGCGCCAGCAGCTTGGTGGGAGGGAAGAACACTGAAGCTTTCTTT
TRBJ1-5 TRBV28 NA NA CASREPWGGLIGNQPQHF TGTGCCAGCAGAGAACCCTGGGGGGGGCTCATCGGCAATCAGCCCCAGCATTTT
TRBJ1-1 TRBV7-9 NA TRBD1 CASSPPGQGPLMNTEAFF TGTGCCAGCAGCCCTCCGGGACAGGGACCTCTCATGAACACTGAAGCTTTCTTT
TRBJ2-3 TRBV28 NA NA CASSPRGDTQYF TGTGCCAGCAGTCCACGCGGAGATACGCAGTATTTT
TRBJ2-3 TRBV27 NA TRBD2 CASSLVLLAGGTDTQYF TGTGCCAGCAGCCTTGTCCTACTAGCGGGAGGCACAGATACGCAGTATTTT
TRBJ2-7 TRBV5-1 NA NA CASSHGHRYEQYF TGCGCCAGCAGCCATGGACACCGCTACGAGCAGTACTTC
TRBJ1-4 TRBV6-5 NA NA CASSQLATNEKLFF TGTGCCAGCTCCCAGCTAGCAACTAATGAAAAACTGTTTTTT
TRBJ2-3 TRBV18 once TRBD1 CASSPDRDRDTQYF TGTGCCAGCTCACCGGACCGGGACAGAGATACGCAGTATTTT